The present TCR beta chain was sequenced within a study of tissue T cells after allogeneic stem cell transplantation. Assay: immunoSEQ multiplex PCR; the TCRdb copy retains only in-frame clones and omits some. This table has about 600 clones, roughly 70% appearing once. Per the germline V gene, CDR1 is MDHEN and CDR2 is SYDVKM. V lost 4 bases, J lost 6 bases, and 11 bases stayed unmatched. This CDR3 region has 15 residues. The rearrangement joins TRBV28 to TRBJ2-7, with 8 bases matching TRBD2. The source is a female patient between 40 and 69 years old with steroid-refractory graft-versus-host disease after an allogeneic stem cell transplant. Some of these T cells may belong to the graft donor. This sample comprised stomach tissue, obtained at autopsy. CDR3 bases: TGTGCCAGCAGTTCTAGGGGAGCGGGAGAACCCGAGCAGTACTTC. Translation gives CASSSRGAGEPEQYF.